These 20 T cell receptor beta chains were sequenced from one sample in a study of a mutant IDH1 vaccine in newly diagnosed glioma. Using immunoSEQ multiplex PCR, the repertoire was profiled, and TCRdb retains in-frame clones only, with some absent. This table has about 98,000 clones, 70% to 90% appearing once. The time point denotes: baseline, week 1 (first vaccination visit). Documented treatment: pre-vaccination baseline after standard-of-care therapy. Sequencing was performed on PBMCs, taken from a glioma patient treated with radiotherapy, temozolomide or both. Every receptor here comes from a woman aged 45-59 years with glioma.

The chain joins TRBV9 to TRBJ2-1; 8 bases line up with TRBD2. This CDR3 has 14 amino acids. Germline assignment: CDR1 SGDLS and CDR2 YYNGEE. V trimming: 3 bases; J trimming: 3 bases; junction bases outside the gene matches: 2. CDR3 sequence (DNA): TGTGCCAGCAGCGATAGCGGGAACTACAATGAGCAGTTCTTC. Residues: CASSDSGNYNEQFF. Variable domain in full (rest from reference TRBV9 and TRBJ2-1): DSGVTQTPKHLITATGQRVTLRCSPRSGDLSVYWYQQSLDQGLQFLIQYYNGEERAKGNILERFSAQQFPDLHSELNLSSLELGDSALYFCASSDSGNYNEQFFGPGTRLTVL.

There are a few counts of this clone. This rearrangement joins TRBV30 to TRBJ1-1; D is unclear. Germline V gives CDR1 GTSNPN, CDR2 SVGIG (reference sequence). CDR3 size: 14 residues. The V and J ends lost 5 bases and 5 bases respectively, with 18 bases between them. The CDR3 DNA is TGTGCCTGGTATCCGAGACCCAAGACTACTGAAGCTTTCTTT. Its translation is CAWYPRPKTTEAFF.

This clone was detected once. The rearrangement uses TRBV21-1 and TRBJ2-7; the D segment call TRBD2 is taken from the table without a DNA check. TRBV21-1 is annotated as a pseudogene. This CDR3 has 19 residues. The CDR3 reads CASSKGSGRAVIYTYEQYF. The CDR3 coding sequence is TGTGCCAGCAGCAAGGGTAGCGGGAGGGCCGTGATTTACACCTACGAGCAGTACTTC.

This sequence joins TRBV5-4 and TRBJ2-7; 11 bases are shared with TRBD2. Germline trimming cut 4 bases from V and 4 bases from J; bases unmatched to any gene: 7. The length of the CDR3 is 15 residues. CDR1 and CDR2 from the germline V gene are SGHNT and YYREEE (reference sequence). The CDR3 sequence is CASSLGLADTYEQYF. For the CDR3, the DNA is TGTGCCAGCAGCCTGGGACTAGCGGATACTTACGAGCAGTACTTC. The entire variable domain, with the rest obtained from reference TRBV5-4 and TRBJ2-7, is as follows: ETGVTQSPTHLIKTRGQQVTLRCSSQSGHNTVSWYQQALGQGPQFIFQYYREEENGRGNFPPRFSGLQFPNYSSELNVNALELDDSALYLCASSLGLADTYEQYFGPGTRLTVT.

In regard to this clone: Mismatch with germline at one junction end may stem from a read error. The gene calls are TRBV9 and TRBJ2-7; 11 nucleotides line up with TRBD2. Germline V gene sequence: CDR1 SGDLS, CDR2 YYNGEE. This CDR3 is built from 15 residues. The CDR3 here is CASSVSGRASNEQYF. The CDR3, as DNA: TGTGCCAGCAGCGTTAGCGGGAGGGCCTCCAACGAGCAGTACTTC. Variable domain in full (rest from reference TRBV9 and TRBJ2-7): DSGVTQTPKHLITATGQRVTLRCSPRSGDLSVYWYQQSLDQGLQFLIQYYNGEERAKGNILERFSAQQFPDLHSELNLSSLELGDSALYFCASSVSGRASNEQYFGPGTRLTVT.

The rearrangement links TRBV10-2 to TRBJ1-6; possible D gene TRBD1, 6 bases. Germline V gene sequence: CDR1 WSHSY, CDR2 SAAADI. V lost 4 bases, J lost 10 bases, and 11 bases lay in between. This CDR3 region has 13 residues. The CDR3 sequence: CASSASGESPLHF. Here the CDR3 DNA reads TGCGCCAGCAGTGCGTCAGGGGAATCACCCCTCCACTTT.

The CDR3 coding sequence is TGTGCCAGCAGCACCCTAGCGGGAGGGCCGGAAGATACGCAGTATTTT. It yields the protein CASSTLAGGPEDTQYF. This rearrangement joins TRBV7-3 to TRBJ2-3; TRBD2 matches at 12 bases. The germline V gene encodes CDR1 SGHTA and CDR2 FQGTGA. The CDR3 consists of 16 residues. V gave up 5 bases and J gave up 5 bases; unmatched junction bases: 8.

The genes are TRBV11-2 and TRBJ2-5, with D tentatively TRBD1 (6 bases). Germline V gene data show CDR1 as SGHAT and CDR2 as FQNNGV. V lost 5 bases and J 6 bases, leaving 13 bases between the germline ends. The CDR3 is made up of 13 amino acids. The CDR3 sequence is CASSEQGRKTQYF. The CDR3 DNA follows: TGTGCCAGCAGCGAACAGGGCCGGAAGACCCAGTACTTC.

The V call is TRBV5-1, the J call TRBJ2-2; weak D call: TRBD1 (5 bases). The V gene lost 0 bases and the J gene lost 6 bases, with 12 bases spanning the gap. This CDR3 has 15 residues. Per germline, CDR1 SGHRS and CDR2 YFSETQ. The CDR3 DNA follows: TGCGCCAGCAGCTTGGAAGGGGCTGGGGCCGGGGAGCTGTTTTTT. The encoded protein is CASSLEGAGAGELFF.

The chain recombines TRBV6-6 with TRBJ2-7; no clear D gene. Germline V gene lookup returns CDR1 MNHNY and CDR2 SVGAGI (reference sequence). CDR3 length: 14 amino acids. V lost 6 bases, J lost 6 bases, and 18 bases lay in between. CDR3 sequence reads: CASRFQSLYAEQYF. The DNA for the CDR3 is TGTGCCAGCAGGTTTCAGTCATTATACGCCGAGCAGTACTTC.

The chain combines TRBV5-1 with TRBJ1-2; TRBD1 aligns across 7 bases. In germline, CDR1 is SGHRS, CDR2 YFSETQ. Germline trimming cut 4 bases from V and 6 bases from J; bases unmatched to any gene: 6. This CDR3 region has 13 residues. The CDR3 is CASSIDRANGYTF. In nucleotides, the CDR3 is TGCGCCAGCAGCATAGACAGGGCCAATGGCTACACCTTC. Together with reference TRBV5-1 and TRBJ1-2, the CDR3 gives the full variable domain: KAGVTQTPRYLIKTRGQQVTLSCSPISGHRSVSWYQQTPGQGLQFLFEYFSETQRNKGNFPGRFSGRQFSNSRSEMNVSTLELGDSALYLCASSIDRANGYTFGSGTRLTVV.

The chain links TRBV27 to TRBJ2-2; D is undetermined. V was cut by 3 bases and J by 5 bases, with 4 bases left in between. The CDR3 extends over 12 amino acids. Germline-derived CDR1 and CDR2 are MNHEY and SMNVEV (reference sequence). CDR3 sequence reads: CASSFNTGELFF. CDR3 bases: TGTGCCAGCAGTTTCAATACCGGGGAGCTGTTTTTT.

V usage is TRBV6-1 and J usage is TRBJ2-7, with D unclear. Trimming removed 5 bases from V and 7 bases from J, with 12 bases in between. The germline gives CDR1 MNHNS, CDR2 SASEGT. This CDR3 has 12 residues. CDR3 amino acids: CASSIRPEEQYF. CDR3 nucleotides: TGTGCCAGCAGTATTAGACCGGAGGAGCAGTACTTC.

V is TRBV7-9 and J is TRBJ2-4; D perhaps matches TRBD1 (5 bases). CDR1 and CDR2 (germline): SEHNR, FQNEAQ (reference sequence). V gave up 4 bases and J gave up 4 bases, with 11 bases separating them. The CDR3 has 14 amino acids. This CDR3 is CASSSGHQKNIQYF. In DNA form, the CDR3 reads TGTGCCAGCAGCTCCGGACACCAAAAAAACATTCAGTACTTC.

The J gene is TRBJ2-2, the V gene TRBV19, with 8 bases lining up with TRBD2. J lost 1 base, V lost 3 bases, and 4 bases had no gene match. CDR3 length equals 16 residues. In germline, CDR1 is LNHDA, CDR2 SQIVND (reference sequence). The CDR3 here is CASSIGSGRNTGELFF. Here the CDR3 DNA reads TGTGCCAGTAGTATCGGGAGCGGGAGGAACACCGGGGAGCTGTTTTTT.

The rearrangement joins TRBV5-1 to TRBJ2-2; D call uncertain. In germline, CDR1 is SGHRS, CDR2 YFSETQ. This CDR3 region has 15 residues. V was clipped by 0 bases and J by 0 bases, with 6 bases between them. The CDR3 bases are TGCGCCAGCAGCTTGGGGCCCCCGAACACCGGGGAGCTGTTTTTT. This sequence encodes CASSLGPPNTGELFF.

The V and J genes are TRBV7-9 and TRBJ2-3; 9 bases are a match to TRBD2. J lost 2 bases, V lost 5 bases, and 8 bases had no gene match. CDR1 and CDR2 (germline): SEHNR, FQNEAQ (reference sequence). The CDR3 spans 16 residues. CDR3 sequence: CASSHGGGRDTDTQYF. Written as DNA, the CDR3 is TGTGCCAGCAGCCACGGAGGCGGGAGGGACACAGATACGCAGTATTTT.

This chain connects TRBV28 to TRBJ1-6; TRBD1 aligns across 8 bases. Germline V gives CDR1 MDHEN, CDR2 SYDVKM. The CDR3 extends over 15 amino acids. J gave up 5 bases and V 5 bases, and 5 bases lay outside the gene matches. In DNA, the CDR3 is TGTGCCAGCAGTCCCCGGGACAGGAATAATTCACCCCTCCACTTT. It is translated as CASSPRDRNNSPLHF.

The count of this clone is one. This chain connects TRBV2 to TRBJ1-6; 8 nucleotides align to TRBD1. From germline, CDR1 is SNHLY and CDR2 FYNNEI. With V trimmed by 6 bases and J by 4 bases, 5 bases remained unmatched. This CDR3 is built from 15 residues. The CDR3 DNA reads TGTGCCAGCAGGGAGGACAGGGCTTATAATTCACCCCTCCACTTT. This gives the protein CASREDRAYNSPLHF.

The chain couples TRBV7-9 to TRBJ1-3, with a tentative D call TRBD1 (6 bases). From germline, CDR1 is SEHNR and CDR2 FQNEAQ (reference sequence). This CDR3 contains 15 residues. V was pared by 6 bases and J by 2 bases, with 14 bases between. The CDR3 bases are TGTGCCAGCAGATCTTCAGGGGACCCTGGAAACACCATATATTTT. As protein: CASRSSGDPGNTIYF.